This record looks at one T cell receptor (beta chain) sequence and its context. Its specificity is unknown. Its ends do not fully match the called genes, so a read error is possible. This sample stems from a study of identical twins. The CDR3 has 13 residues. Germline V CDR1 and CDR2: SNHLY, FYNNEI. Each CDR3 protein is one row after TCRdb ran MiXCR on the 5' RACE reads. The sample lists hundreds of thousands of distinct CDR3 sequences, 9% to 15% occurring once. Study-wide results and caveats: Monozygotic twin pairs showed more out-of-frame TCR alpha sharing than models estimated.

These sequences were also reported in another study, on yellow fever vaccine responses in identical twins. That source notes: Reportedly, twins showed a vaccine T cell response that looked partly convergent and partly personalized.

The TCR was taken from a woman between 18 and 29 years old in good health. The V gene is TRBV2, the J gene TRBJ2-1; 12 bases agree with TRBD2. The sample taken for sequencing was PBMCs. CDR3 residues: CANGASGRASQLF. CDR3 in DNA: TGTGCCAACGGGGCTAGCGGGAGGGCCAGTCAGCTCTTC. Supplemented by reference TRBV2 and TRBJ2-1, the full variable domain reads EPEVTQTPSHQVTQMGQEVILRCVPISNHLYFYWYRQILGQKVEFLVSFYNNEISEKSEIFDDQFSVERPDGSNFTLKIRSTKLEDSAMYFCANGASGRASQLFGPGTRLTVL.